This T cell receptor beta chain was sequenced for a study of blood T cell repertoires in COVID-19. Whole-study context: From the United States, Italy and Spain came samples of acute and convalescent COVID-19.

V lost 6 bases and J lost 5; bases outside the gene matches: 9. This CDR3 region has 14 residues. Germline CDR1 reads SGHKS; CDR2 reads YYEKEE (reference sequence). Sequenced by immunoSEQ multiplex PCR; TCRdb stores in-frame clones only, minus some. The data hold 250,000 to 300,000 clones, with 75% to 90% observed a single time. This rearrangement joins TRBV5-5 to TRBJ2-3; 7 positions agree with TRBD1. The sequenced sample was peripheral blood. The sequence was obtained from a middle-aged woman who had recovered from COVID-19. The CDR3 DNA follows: TGTGCCAGCACCACTTTGAGGGGGCGAGATACGCAGTATTTT. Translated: CASTTLRGRDTQYF.